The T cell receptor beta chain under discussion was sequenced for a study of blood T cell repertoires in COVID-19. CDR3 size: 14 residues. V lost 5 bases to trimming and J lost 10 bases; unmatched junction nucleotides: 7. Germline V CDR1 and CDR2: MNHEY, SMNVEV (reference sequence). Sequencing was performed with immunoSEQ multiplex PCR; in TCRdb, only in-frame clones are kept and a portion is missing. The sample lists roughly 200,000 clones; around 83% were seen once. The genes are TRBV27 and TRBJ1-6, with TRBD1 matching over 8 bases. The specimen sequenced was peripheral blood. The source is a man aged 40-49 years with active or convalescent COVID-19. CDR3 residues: CASSRQGLDSPLHF. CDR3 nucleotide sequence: TGTGCCAGCAGTCGACAGGGGTTGGACTCACCCCTCCACTTT.